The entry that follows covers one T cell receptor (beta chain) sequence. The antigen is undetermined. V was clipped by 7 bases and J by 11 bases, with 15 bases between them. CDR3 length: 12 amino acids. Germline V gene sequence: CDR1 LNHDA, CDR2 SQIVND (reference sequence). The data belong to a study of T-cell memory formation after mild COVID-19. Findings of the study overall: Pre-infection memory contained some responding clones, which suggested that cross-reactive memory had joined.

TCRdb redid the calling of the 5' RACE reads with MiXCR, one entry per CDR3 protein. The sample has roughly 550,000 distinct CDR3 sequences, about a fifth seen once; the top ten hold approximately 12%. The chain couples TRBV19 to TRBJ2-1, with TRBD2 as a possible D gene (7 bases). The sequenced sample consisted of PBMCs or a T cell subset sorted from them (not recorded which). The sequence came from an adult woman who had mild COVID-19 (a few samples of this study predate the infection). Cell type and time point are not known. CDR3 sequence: CASTYREGKQFF. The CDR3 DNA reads TGTGCCAGTACCTACAGGGAGGGGAAGCAGTTCTTC. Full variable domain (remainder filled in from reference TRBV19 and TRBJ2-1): DGGITQSPKYLFRKEGQNVTLSCEQNLNHDAMYWYRQDPGQGLRLIYYSQIVNDFQKGDIAEGYSVSREKKESFPLTVTSAQKNPTAFYLCASTYREGKQFFGPGTRLTVL.